One sample yielded the 4 T cell receptor beta chains listed below, sequenced in a study of response to subunit inactivated influenza vaccine (dated by TCRdb to 2016 to 2019). The receptor library was made with RT-PCR. Sequencing was performed on an Illumina HiSeq 2500. TCRdb reprocessing: public reads trimmed at Q25 with fastp, clones called with MiXCR, in-frame beta chains kept. Rows matching on CDR3 protein sequence are summarized as one entry with the most common DNA and genes. The sample table records around 520,000 distinct CDR3 sequences; around 25% of these occur just once. The top ten clonotypes cover approximately 1.9% of the sample. The material was CD4+ T cells sorted from PBMCs, obtained roughly 5 days after vaccination. Receptors were obtained from a man in his fifties who received an inactivated influenza vaccine. Donor details come from another sample of the same person, matched by shared clones.

The rearrangement joins TRBV15 to TRBJ2-3; 8 bases line up with TRBD2. Germline loops: CDR1 LNHNV, CDR2 YYDKDF (reference sequence). The CDR3 is made up of 15 amino acids. The junction had 5 bases not matched to a gene; V was cut back by 3 bases and J by 3 bases. The CDR3 spells CATSRRGLETDTQYF. CDR3 nucleotides: TGTGCCACCAGCAGGAGGGGACTAGAGACAGATACGCAGTATTTT.

The rearrangement links TRBV7-2 to TRBJ2-7, with TRBD1 as a possible D gene (6 bases). The germline CDR1 and CDR2 sequences are SGHTA and FQGNSA. The CDR3 loop spans 15 amino acids. Trimming removed 3 bases at V and 2 bases at J, with 14 bases between. As DNA, the CDR3 is TGTGCCAGCAGCTTGAGGGGGATCCGGCCCTACGAGCAGTACTTC. Encoded protein: CASSLRGIRPYEQYF.

The rearrangement joins TRBV15 to TRBJ2-1; no clear D. Trimming took off 0 bases at V and 9 bases at J, with 9 bases between the two ends. The germline gives CDR1 LNHNV, CDR2 YYDKDF (reference sequence). The CDR3 is 13 residues long. The CDR3 loop is CATSRDRQGEQFF. The CDR3, as DNA: TGTGCCACCAGCAGAGATCGTCAAGGTGAGCAGTTCTTC.

The rearrangement links TRBV28 to TRBJ2-7, with D possibly matching TRBD2 (7 bases). Per the germline V gene, CDR1 is MDHEN and CDR2 is SYDVKM. V gave up 8 bases and J gave up 6 bases, with 32 bases separating them. The CDR3 contains 18 residues. CDR3 residues: CASSSLRGAWGGPGEQYF. As DNA, the CDR3 is TGTGCCAGCTCTTCGCTAAGGGGAGCGTGGGGGGGGCCGGGCGAGCAGTACTTC.